This passage covers 13 T cell receptor beta chains from one sample sequenced in a study of blood T cells in healthy people across ages. A J-beta primer mix and a sample-barcoded 5' primer were used in a second PCR of about 7 to 12 cycles. MiXCR, applied by TCRdb to the 5' RACE reads, yields one record per CDR3 protein. Of approximately 600,000 distinct CDR3 sequences detected, roughly 53% appear once; the ten largest clones hold around 37%. Source material: blood. Receptors originate from a man aged 55-75 years in good health.

With regard to this clonotype: This could be a read error, since a much larger clone is one nucleotide away. The CDR3 protein is CASNLGPTVGSEQYF. CDR3 bases: TGTGCCAGCAACTTGGGCCCCACGGTTGGGTCCGAGCAGTACTTC. The chain has TRBV7-2 and TRBJ2-7; no clear D gene. CDR3 size: 15 residues. CDR1 SGHTA and CDR2 FQGNSA come from the germline V gene. Deletions cut 7 bases from V and 6 bases from J, with 22 bases between.

The table lists this clonotype with a few counts. The chain has TRBV29-1 and TRBJ2-3, with 8 bases lining up with TRBD2. V lost 3 bases, J lost 4 bases, and 3 bases stayed unmatched. The CDR3 length is 13 residues. The germline V gene encodes CDR1 SQVTM and CDR2 ANQGSEA. The DNA of the CDR3 is TGCAGCGTTGACGGGGGGGCCTCAGATACGCAGTATTTT. It encodes CSVDGGASDTQYF.

The gene calls are TRBV5-1 and TRBJ2-5; the match to TRBD2 covers 7 bases. The junction had 5 bases not matched to a gene; V was cut back by 2 bases and J by 4 bases. CDR3 length: 14 amino acids. Germline CDR1 reads SGHRS; CDR2 reads YFSETQ. In nucleotides, the CDR3 is TGCGCCAGCAGCTTAAACCCGGGGGGAGAGACCCAGTACTTC. The encoded protein is CASSLNPGGETQYF. The full variable domain, in which reference TRBV5-1 and TRBJ2-5 provide the parts outside the CDR3, is KAGVTQTPRYLIKTRGQQVTLSCSPISGHRSVSWYQQTPGQGLQFLFEYFSETQRNKGNFPGRFSGRQFSNSRSEMNVSTLELGDSALYLCASSLNPGGETQYFGPGTRLLVL.

This clonotype was seen more than once but under ten times. The genes are TRBV12-3 or TRBV12-4 and TRBJ2-3, with D perhaps being TRBD1 or TRBD2 (5 bases each). Between the trimmed V and J ends, which lost 3 bases and 6 bases, there was a span of 10 bases. The CDR3 is made up of 13 amino acids. CDR3: CASSLGVLDTQYF. The CDR3 bases are TGTGCCAGCAGTTTGGGGGTTTTGGATACGCAGTATTTT.

As for this clonotype: At one boundary the junction diverges from the germline segment, which might be a read error. The chain uses TRBV6-6 and TRBJ2-1; D is possibly TRBD1 or TRBD2 (6 bases each). Per the germline V gene, CDR1 is MNHNY and CDR2 is SVGAGI (reference sequence). CDR3 length equals 12 residues. In DNA, the CDR3 is TGTGCCAGCAGTTCCCCGACTAGGAGGGGGGTCTTC. Translation gives CASSSPTRRGVF.

The rearrangement joins TRBV11-1 to TRBJ2-1; 8 bases align to TRBD1. Germline-derived CDR1 and CDR2 are SGHAT and FQDESV (reference sequence). This CDR3 contains 13 residues. The V and J ends lost 8 bases and 6 bases, in that order; junction bases with no gene match: 6. CDR3 DNA sequence: TGTGCCAGCGGAAGACAGGGGACCAATGAGCAGTTCTTC. Its protein is CASGRQGTNEQFF.

The chain uses TRBV5-1 and TRBJ2-5; TRBD2 aligns across 7 bases. CDR3 length: 14 amino acids. Trimming cost V 0 bases and J 11 bases; bases outside gene matches: 10. CDR1 SGHRS and CDR2 YFSETQ come from the germline V gene. CDR3 protein: CASSLAYGRNEQYF. Here the CDR3 DNA reads TGCGCCAGCAGCTTGGCCTACGGGAGGAATGAGCAGTACTTC.

CDR3 amino acids: CASSLNYRGQPQHF. Written as DNA, the CDR3 is TGTGCCAGCAGTTTAAACTACAGGGGGCAGCCCCAGCATTTT. The chain has TRBV12-3 or TRBV12-4 and TRBJ1-5; TRBD1 agrees at 8 bases. V lost 2 bases and J lost 7; bases outside the gene matches: 4. This CDR3 has 14 amino acids.

This clonotype was found a few times. The V and J genes are TRBV12-3 or TRBV12-4 and TRBJ1-4; weak D call: TRBD1 (6 bases). Trimming shortened V by 7 bases and J by 4 bases, and 13 bases separated the two germline ends. The length of the CDR3 is 14 residues. CDR3 DNA sequence: TGTGCCAGCACCTGGGGGACAAGTAATGAAAAACTGTTTTTT. This codes for CASTWGTSNEKLFF.

The chain recombines TRBV4-3 with TRBJ2-1; TRBD2 is a possible D gene (5 bases). The CDR3 loop spans 16 amino acids. Germline-derived CDR1 and CDR2 are LGHNA and YSLEER. Trimming pared 1 base from V and 2 bases from J, leaving 12 bases between. The CDR3: CASSQGSSGTYNEQFF. The CDR3 DNA is TGCGCCAGCAGCCAAGGTAGCAGCGGAACCTACAATGAGCAGTTCTTC.

V usage is TRBV4-2 and J usage is TRBJ1-6; tentatively, D is TRBD1 (5 bases). Germline V CDR1 and CDR2: LGHNA, YNFKEQ. CDR3 length: 15 residues. Between the trimmed V and J ends, which lost 2 bases and 10 bases, there was a span of 15 bases. The CDR3 DNA is TGTGCCAGCAGCCAAAGGGGCAGGGAAGGATCACCCCTCCACTTT. Residues: CASSQRGREGSPLHF.

The rearrangement links TRBV4-2 to TRBJ1-1; TRBD1 is a possible D gene (5 bases). Germline values: CDR1 LGHNA, CDR2 YNFKEQ. CDR3 size: 16 residues. With 0 bases removed from V and 0 bases from J, the gap between germline ends came to 11 bases. The CDR3: CASSQEHGGMNTEAFF. The CDR3 region has the DNA TGTGCCAGCAGCCAAGAACACGGGGGTATGAACACTGAAGCTTTCTTT.

This chain's CDR3 is CASSQELGVSSYNEQFF. For the CDR3, the DNA is TGCGCCAGCAGCCAAGAGCTGGGCGTTAGCTCCTACAATGAGCAGTTCTTC. This sequence joins TRBV4-3 and TRBJ2-1, with D hard to call. The CDR3 has 17 residues. V was pared by 0 bases and J by 0 bases, with 12 bases between. In germline, CDR1 is LGHNA, CDR2 YSLEER.